Shown below are 5 T cell receptor beta chains from a single sample sequenced in a study of blood T cell repertoires in COVID-19. Sequencing used immunoSEQ multiplex PCR; TCRdb keeps in-frame clones, though not all of them. The sample includes about 380,000 clones, roughly 91% of them seen just once. Sequenced: PBMCs or T cells enriched from blood (not recorded which). The receptors here all came from a woman aged 18 to 35 who had recovered from COVID-19.

The rearrangement links TRBV10-1 to TRBJ2-2; 8 bases are shared with TRBD2. Germline-derived CDR1 and CDR2 are WNHNN and SYGVQD (reference sequence). This CDR3 region has 14 residues. Trimming removed 7 bases from V and 5 bases from J; junction bases left unmatched: 6. The CDR3 DNA follows: TGCGCCAGCATCCCCGGGGGGGGTACCGGGGAGCTGTTTTTT. It is translated as CASIPGGGTGELFF.

This clone was seen more than once but under ten times. The rearrangement links TRBV4-1 to TRBJ1-2; TRBD1 might be the D (6 bases). Germline V gives CDR1 MGHRA, CDR2 YSYEKL. There are 14 residues in the CDR3. V dropped 1 base and J dropped 3 bases, with 9 bases sitting between them. The chain's CDR3 is CASSQVSGDYGYTF. The CDR3 DNA reads TGCGCCAGCAGCCAAGTTTCAGGGGACTATGGCTACACCTTC.

The rearrangement joins TRBV18 to TRBJ2-4, with 9 bases identical to TRBD1. Germline CDR1 and CDR2: KGHSH and LQKENI. CDR3 size: 18 residues. Trimming took 2 bases from V and 0 from J; bases not matched to a gene: 8. The CDR3 nucleotides read TGTGCCAGCTCACCAAGGGGACAGGGAACCCTAGCCAAAAACATTCAGTACTTC. This sequence encodes CASSPRGQGTLAKNIQYF.

The chain employs TRBV29-1 and TRBJ2-2, with a weak D call TRBD2 (6 bases). The V end lost 5 bases, the J end lost 1 base, and 8 bases lay between the germline ends. CDR1 SQVTM and CDR2 ANQGSEA come from the germline V gene. The CDR3 has 13 residues. The CDR3 DNA reads TGCAGCGTTCTGGGGGGGAACACCGGGGAGCTGTTTTTT. It is translated as CSVLGGNTGELFF.

This chain links TRBV5-5 with TRBJ1-3; 9 nucleotides align to TRBD1. Looked up from germline, CDR1 is SGHKS and CDR2 is YYEKEE (reference sequence). V trimming: 0 bases; J trimming: 8 bases; junction bases outside the gene matches: 6. The CDR3 totals 15 residues. Written as DNA, the CDR3 is TGTGCCAGCAGCTTGGGGACAGGGGACGCGTACACCATATATTTT. This sequence encodes CASSLGTGDAYTIYF.